This T cell receptor (beta chain) is drawn from a study of T cell responses to AZD1222 COVID-19 vaccine. Points from the study as a whole: Seropositive status at baseline applied to only 5 or 6 AZD1222 recipients. Spike-wide coverage was observed for vaccine-associated CD4 TCRs, with dominant responses at 160-218 and 743-854. Reportedly, nearly half of unique spike TCRs recognized epitopes outside B.1.351/B.1.1.7 mutations. Most donors were white British and more were female, and clonal diversity was possibly underestimated.

The germline V and J ends were trimmed by 1 base and 5 bases, with 0 bases remaining between them. There are 12 residues in the CDR3. Note on this clone: The antigen remains unidentified.

Generated by immunoSEQ multiplex PCR, the TCRdb table keeps only in-frame clones and is missing some. This repertoire shows roughly 90,000 clones, around nine tenths found once; its top ten account for roughly 4.5%. This TCR was sampled from an adult in good health. The sample was peripheral blood, taken on day 0 of MenACWY control vaccination. The gene calls are TRBV12-3 or TRBV12-4 and TRBJ1-6; D unresolved. The CDR3 coding sequence is TGTGCCAGCAGTTTAGATAATTCACCCCTCCACTTT. It specifies CASSLDNSPLHF.